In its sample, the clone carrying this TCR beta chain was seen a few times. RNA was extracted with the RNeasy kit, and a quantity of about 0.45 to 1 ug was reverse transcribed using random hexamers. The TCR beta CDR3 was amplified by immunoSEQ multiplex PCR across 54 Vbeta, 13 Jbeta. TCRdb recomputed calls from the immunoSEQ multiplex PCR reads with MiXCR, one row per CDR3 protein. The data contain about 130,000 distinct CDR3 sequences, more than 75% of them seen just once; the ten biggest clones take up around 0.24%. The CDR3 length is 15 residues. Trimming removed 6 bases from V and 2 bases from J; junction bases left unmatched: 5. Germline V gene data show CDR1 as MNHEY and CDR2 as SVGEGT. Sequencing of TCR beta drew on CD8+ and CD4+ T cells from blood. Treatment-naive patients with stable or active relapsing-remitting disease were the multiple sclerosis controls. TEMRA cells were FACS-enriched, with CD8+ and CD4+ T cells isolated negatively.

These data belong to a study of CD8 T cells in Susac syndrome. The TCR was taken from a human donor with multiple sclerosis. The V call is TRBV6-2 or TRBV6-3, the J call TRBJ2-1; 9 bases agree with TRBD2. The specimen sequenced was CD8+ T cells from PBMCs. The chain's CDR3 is CASSLLAGTYNEQFF. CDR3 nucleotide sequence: TGTGCCAGCAGCCTACTAGCGGGTACCTACAATGAGCAGTTCTTC.